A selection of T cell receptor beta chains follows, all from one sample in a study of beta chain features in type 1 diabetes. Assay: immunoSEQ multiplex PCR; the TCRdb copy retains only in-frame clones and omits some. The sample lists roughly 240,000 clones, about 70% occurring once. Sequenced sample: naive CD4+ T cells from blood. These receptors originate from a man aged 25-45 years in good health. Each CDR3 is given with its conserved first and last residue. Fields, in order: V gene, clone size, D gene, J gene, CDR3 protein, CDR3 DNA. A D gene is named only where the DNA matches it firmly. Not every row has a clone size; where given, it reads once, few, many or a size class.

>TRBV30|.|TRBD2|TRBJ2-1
CAWSVLAGGYEQFF
TGTGCCTGGAGTGTACTAGCGGGAGGCTATGAGCAGTTCTTC
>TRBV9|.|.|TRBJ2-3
CASSVAGLTSTDTQYF
TGTGCCAGCAGCGTAGCTGGACTTACTAGCACAGATACGCAGTATTTT
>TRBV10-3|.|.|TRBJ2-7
CAIWGGQSSYEQYF
TGTGCCATCTGGGGCGGACAGAGCTCCTACGAGCAGTACTTC
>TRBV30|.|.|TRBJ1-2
CAWSVPGSTYTF
TGTGCCTGGAGTGTGCCGGGCTCCACTTACACCTTC
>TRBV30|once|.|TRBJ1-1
CAWRLTGGDTEAFF
TGTGCCTGGAGACTGACAGGAGGCGACACTGAAGCTTTCTTT
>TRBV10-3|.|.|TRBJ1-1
CAISDGGGYGTEAFF
TGTGCCATCAGCGACGGGGGTGGATATGGCACTGAAGCTTTCTTT
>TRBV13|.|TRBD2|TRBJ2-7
CASSSSGPYYEQYF
TGTGCCAGCAGCTCTAGCGGACCCTACTACGAGCAGTACTTC
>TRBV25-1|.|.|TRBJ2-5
CASTSGPMGAQYF
TGTGCCAGCACCAGCGGTCCAATGGGGGCCCAGTACTTC
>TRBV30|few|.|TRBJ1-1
CAWSRRGNTEAFF
TGTGCCTGGAGTCGAAGGGGGAACACTGAAGCTTTCTTT
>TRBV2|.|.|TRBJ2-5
CASSENRQETQYF
TGTGCCAGCAGTGAGAACAGGCAAGAGACCCAGTACTTC
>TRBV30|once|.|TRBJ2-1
CAWSVHIYNEQFF
TGTGCCTGGAGTGTACATATCTACAATGAGCAGTTCTTC
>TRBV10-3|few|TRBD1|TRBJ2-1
CAIRTGGNEQFF
TGTGCCATCAGGACAGGGGGCAATGAGCAGTTCTTC
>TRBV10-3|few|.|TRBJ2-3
CAISGSTDTQYF
TGTGCCATCAGTGGTAGCACAGATACGCAGTATTTT
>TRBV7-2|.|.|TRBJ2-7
CASSRSYEQYF
TGTGCCAGCAGCCGATCCTACGAGCAGTACTTC
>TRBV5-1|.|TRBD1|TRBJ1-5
CASSPGTGEYQPQHF
TGCGCCAGCAGTCCCGGGACAGGGGAATATCAGCCCCAGCATTTT
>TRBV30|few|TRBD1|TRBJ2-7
CAWGQGSSYEQYF
TGTGCCTGGGGACAGGGGAGCTCCTACGAGCAGTACTTC
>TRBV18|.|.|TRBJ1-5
CASSPFQGQPQHF
TGTGCCAGCTCACCGTTCCAGGGTCAGCCCCAGCATTTT
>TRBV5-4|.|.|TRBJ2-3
CASSLEQGTDTQYF
TGTGCCAGCAGCTTGGAGCAGGGCACAGATACGCAGTATTTT
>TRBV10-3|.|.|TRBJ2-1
CAISESTSTYNEQFF
TGTGCCATCAGTGAGTCGACTAGTACCTACAATGAGCAGTTCTTC
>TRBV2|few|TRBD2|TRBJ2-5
CASSQGLAGGETQYF
TGTGCCAGCAGCCAAGGGCTAGCGGGAGGCGAGACCCAGTACTTC
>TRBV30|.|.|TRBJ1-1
CAWSVLLNTEAFF
TGTGCCTGGAGTGTGTTACTGAACACTGAAGCTTTCTTT
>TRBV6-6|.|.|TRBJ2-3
CASGRTDTQYF
TGTGCCAGCGGTAGAACAGATACGCAGTATTTT
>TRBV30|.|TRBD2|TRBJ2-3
CAWRKGLAGSSDTQYF
TGTGCCTGGAGGAAGGGACTAGCGGGGTCGTCAGATACGCAGTATTTT
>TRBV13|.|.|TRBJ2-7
CASSLYGTPQQYF
TGTGCCAGCAGCTTATACGGGACTCCCCAGCAGTACTTC
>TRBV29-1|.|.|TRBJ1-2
CSVDTAEPYGYTF
TGCAGCGTTGATACAGCAGAGCCCTATGGCTACACCTTC
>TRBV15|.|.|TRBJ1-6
CATSRELGNSPLHF
TGTGCCACCAGCAGAGAGCTTGGTAATTCACCCCTCCACTTT
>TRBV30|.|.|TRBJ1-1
CAWRSGMNTEAFF
TGTGCCTGGAGGTCAGGGATGAACACTGAAGCTTTCTTT
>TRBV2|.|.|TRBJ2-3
CASTRADTQYF
TGTGCCAGCACCCGGGCCGATACGCAGTATTTT
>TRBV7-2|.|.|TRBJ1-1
CASTPGRGLNTEAFF
TGTGCCAGCACCCCCGGACGGGGGCTGAACACTGAAGCTTTCTTT
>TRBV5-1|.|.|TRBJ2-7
CASSHPGTNNYEQYF
TGCGCCAGCAGCCACCCGGGGACAAATAACTACGAGCAGTACTTC
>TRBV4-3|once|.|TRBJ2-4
CASSQDGGKNIQYF
TGCGCCAGCAGCCAAGACGGAGGAAAAAACATTCAGTACTTC
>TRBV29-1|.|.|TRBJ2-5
CSVAARRLQETQYF
TGCAGCGTTGCGGCTAGACGGCTACAAGAGACCCAGTACTTC
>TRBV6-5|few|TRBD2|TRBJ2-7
CASSKLAGATYEQYF
TGTGCCAGCAGTAAACTAGCGGGGGCGACCTACGAGCAGTACTTC
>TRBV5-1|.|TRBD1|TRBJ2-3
CASTTGLSTDTQYF
TGCGCGAGTACGACAGGGCTAAGCACAGATACGCAGTATTTT
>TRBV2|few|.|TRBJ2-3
CASRLADTQYF
TGTGCCAGCAGACTAGCAGATACGCAGTATTTT